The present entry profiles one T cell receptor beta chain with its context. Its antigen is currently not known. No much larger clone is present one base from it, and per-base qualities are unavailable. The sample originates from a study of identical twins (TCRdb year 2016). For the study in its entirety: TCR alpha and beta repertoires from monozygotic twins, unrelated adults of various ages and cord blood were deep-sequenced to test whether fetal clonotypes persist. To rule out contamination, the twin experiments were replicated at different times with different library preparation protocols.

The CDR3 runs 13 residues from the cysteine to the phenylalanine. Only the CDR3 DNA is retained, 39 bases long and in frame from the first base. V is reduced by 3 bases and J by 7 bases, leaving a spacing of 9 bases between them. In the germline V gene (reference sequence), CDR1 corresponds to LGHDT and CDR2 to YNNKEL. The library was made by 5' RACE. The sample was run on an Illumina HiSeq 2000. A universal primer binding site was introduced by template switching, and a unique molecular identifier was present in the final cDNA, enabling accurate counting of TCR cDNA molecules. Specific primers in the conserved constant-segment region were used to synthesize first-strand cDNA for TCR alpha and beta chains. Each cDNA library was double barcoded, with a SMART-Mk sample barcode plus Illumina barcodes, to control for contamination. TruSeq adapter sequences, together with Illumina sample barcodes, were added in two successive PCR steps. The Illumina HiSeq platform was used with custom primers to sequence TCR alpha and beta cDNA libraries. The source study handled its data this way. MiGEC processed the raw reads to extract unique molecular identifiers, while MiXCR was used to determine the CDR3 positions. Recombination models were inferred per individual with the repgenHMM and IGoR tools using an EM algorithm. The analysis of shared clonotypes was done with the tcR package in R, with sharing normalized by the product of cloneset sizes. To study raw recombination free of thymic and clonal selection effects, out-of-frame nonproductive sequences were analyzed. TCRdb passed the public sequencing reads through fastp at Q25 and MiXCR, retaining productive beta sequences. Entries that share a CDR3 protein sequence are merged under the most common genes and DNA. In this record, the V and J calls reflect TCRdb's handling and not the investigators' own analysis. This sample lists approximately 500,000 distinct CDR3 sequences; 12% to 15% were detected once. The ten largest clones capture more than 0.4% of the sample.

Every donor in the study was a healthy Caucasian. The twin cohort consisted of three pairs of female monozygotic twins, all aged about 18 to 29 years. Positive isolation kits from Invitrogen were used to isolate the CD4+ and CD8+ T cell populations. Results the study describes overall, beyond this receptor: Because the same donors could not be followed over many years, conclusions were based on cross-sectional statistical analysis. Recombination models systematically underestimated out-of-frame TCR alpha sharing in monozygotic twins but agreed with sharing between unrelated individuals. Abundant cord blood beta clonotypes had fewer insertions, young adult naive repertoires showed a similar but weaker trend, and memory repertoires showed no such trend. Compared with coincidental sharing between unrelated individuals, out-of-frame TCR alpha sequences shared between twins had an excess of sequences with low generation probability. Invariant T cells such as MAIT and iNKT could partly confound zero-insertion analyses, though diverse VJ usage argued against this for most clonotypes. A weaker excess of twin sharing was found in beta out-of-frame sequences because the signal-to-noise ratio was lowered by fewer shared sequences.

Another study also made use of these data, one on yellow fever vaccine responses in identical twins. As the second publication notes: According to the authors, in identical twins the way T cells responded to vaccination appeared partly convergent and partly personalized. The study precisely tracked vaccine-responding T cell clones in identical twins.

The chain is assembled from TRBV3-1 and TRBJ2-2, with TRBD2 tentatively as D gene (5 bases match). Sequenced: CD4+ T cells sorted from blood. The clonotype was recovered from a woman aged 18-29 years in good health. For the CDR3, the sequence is CASSHGLLGELFF. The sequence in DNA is TGTGCCAGCAGCCACGGACTCCTCGGGGAGCTGTTTTTT.